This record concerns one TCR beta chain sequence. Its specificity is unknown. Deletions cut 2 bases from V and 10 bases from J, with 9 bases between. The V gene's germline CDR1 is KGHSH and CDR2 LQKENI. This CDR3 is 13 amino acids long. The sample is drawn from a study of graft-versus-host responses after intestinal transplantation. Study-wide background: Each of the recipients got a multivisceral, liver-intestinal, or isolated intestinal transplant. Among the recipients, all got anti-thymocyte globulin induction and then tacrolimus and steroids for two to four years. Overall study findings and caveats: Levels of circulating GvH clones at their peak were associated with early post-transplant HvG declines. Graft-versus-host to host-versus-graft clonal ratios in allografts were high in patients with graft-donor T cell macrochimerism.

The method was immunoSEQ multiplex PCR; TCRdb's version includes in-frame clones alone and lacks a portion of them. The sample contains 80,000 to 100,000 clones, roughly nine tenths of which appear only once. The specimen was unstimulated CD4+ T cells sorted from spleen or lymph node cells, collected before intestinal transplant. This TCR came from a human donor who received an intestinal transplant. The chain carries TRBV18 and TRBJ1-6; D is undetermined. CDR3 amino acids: CASSPGERSPLHF. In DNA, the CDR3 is TGTGCCAGCTCACCAGGGGAGAGATCACCCCTCCACTTT.